This T cell receptor beta chain was recovered during a study of response to subunit inactivated influenza vaccine. TCRdb re-derived calls from the RT-PCR reads in MiXCR, one entry per CDR3 protein. The repertoire includes roughly 550,000 distinct CDR3 sequences, 20% to 25% of them detected once, and under 3.5% sits in the top ten. These sequences were also reported in another study, on T cells expressing NK-cell markers. As reported in that work: 5'RACE template switching with UMIs generated TCR beta cDNA. Sorted CD3+CD56+NKG2C+, CD3+CD56+NKG2C- and CD3+CD56-NKG2C+ T-cell subsets were beta-chain profiled. HCMV seropositivity characterized most of the eight sequenced donors, and seronegativity one. Dominant NKG2C+ clonotypes were found to form about 1.0-7.5% of CD8+ T cells in 5 or 6 donors. In a handful of donors, dominant clonotypes made up roughly 28.3-65% of CD3+CD56-NKG2C+ cells.

The clonotype originates from a man aged 50 to 60 who received an inactivated influenza vaccine. The sample in question was CD4+ T cells sorted from PBMCs, obtained about 13 days after vaccination.

The CDR3 bases are TGCGCCAGCAGCACAACCACGGGAGAGACCCAGTACTTC. Translated, it gives CASSTTTGETQYF. J is TRBJ2-5 and V is TRBV5-1; D remains unclear. Germline CDR1 is SGHRS and CDR2 is YFSETQ. Trimming shortened V by 4 bases and J by 4 bases, and 11 bases separated the two germline ends. This CDR3 is 13 amino acids long.